Shown below are 7 T cell receptor beta chains from a single sample sequenced in a study of T cell responses to AZD1222 COVID-19 vaccine. TCRdb's copy holds only in-frame clones and misses some; the assay was immunoSEQ multiplex PCR. The sample lists 90,000 to 110,000 clones, roughly 87% occurring once. Sequencing was performed on peripheral blood, taken 28 days after the second AZD1222 dose. These TCRs come from an adult who received the AZD1222 COVID-19 vaccine.

The CDR3 DNA reads TGTGCCAGCAGCGTAGTCTCTAGCACAGATACGCAGTATTTT. This encodes CASSVVSSTDTQYF. This chain connects TRBV9 to TRBJ2-3; the D is unclear. CDR3 length: 14 amino acids. CDR1 and CDR2 (germline): SGDLS, YYNGEE. Deletions cut 0 bases from V and 0 bases from J, with 5 bases between.

This sequence joins TRBV7-2 and TRBJ2-7; 14 nucleotides line up with TRBD2. Germline trimming cut 5 bases from V and 2 bases from J; bases unmatched to any gene: 14. The length of the CDR3 is 19 residues. Looked up from germline, CDR1 is SGHTA and CDR2 is FQGNSA. The chain's CDR3 is CASSTPGTSGRSSTYEQYF. The DNA for the CDR3 is TGTGCCAGCAGCACCCCCGGGACTAGCGGGAGATCCTCAACCTACGAGCAGTACTTC.

The chain combines TRBV19 with TRBJ2-7, with 13 nucleotides matching TRBD2. CDR3 length: 15 amino acids. The junction had 5 bases not matched to a gene; V was cut back by 7 bases and J by 2 bases. Germline CDR1 and CDR2: LNHDA and SQIVND (reference sequence). CDR3 protein: CASTETSGRPYEQYF. CDR3 nucleotides: TGTGCCAGTACTGAGACTAGCGGGAGGCCCTACGAGCAGTACTTC.

This chain links TRBV10-3 with TRBJ2-7; 8 bases are shared with TRBD1. Trimming cost V 3 bases and J 3 bases; bases outside gene matches: 4. This CDR3 region has 14 residues. Germline V gives CDR1 ENHRY, CDR2 SYGVKD. The CDR3 DNA follows: TGTGCCATCAGTGACGCTGACAGGGGCTACGAGCAGTACTTC. Its protein is CAISDADRGYEQYF.

This chain uses TRBV6-4 with TRBJ2-1; the match to TRBD2 covers 8 bases. CDR3 length equals 13 residues. The V gene's germline CDR1 is MRHNA and CDR2 SNTAGT. The V gene end was trimmed by 6 bases and the J gene end by 5 bases; junction bases not matched to a gene: 3. The DNA of the CDR3 is TGTGCCAGCAGCGTAGCGGGACACAATGAGCAGTTCTTC. Amino acid sequence: CASSVAGHNEQFF.

Regarding this clone: The sample carries other DNA sequences with the same CDR3. This chain joins TRBV7-2 and TRBJ1-5; 8 nucleotides align to TRBD1. Germline V gene sequence: CDR1 SGHTA, CDR2 FQGNSA. J lost 4 bases, V lost 3 bases, and 5 bases had no gene match. This CDR3 region has 15 residues. CDR3 residues: CASSLGGTGNQPQHF. For the CDR3, the DNA is TGTGCCAGCAGCTTGGGGGGGACAGGTAATCAGCCCCAGCATTTT.

V usage is TRBV20-1 and J usage is TRBJ1-4; D not resolved. CDR1 DFQATT and CDR2 SNEGSKA come from the germline V gene (reference sequence). V dropped 2 bases and J dropped 7 bases, with 2 bases sitting between them. This CDR3 is built from 10 residues. DNA of the CDR3: TGCAGTGCTAGACGTGAAAAACTGTTTTTT. The encoded protein is CSARREKLFF.